This record looks at one TCR beta chain sequence and its context. Its antigen remains unknown. This table comes from immunoSEQ multiplex PCR, and its TCRdb copy is limited to in-frame clones, with some not included. The sample has some 4,300 clones, about 29% seen once; the top ten hold approximately 9.9%. These data come from a study of T cells in localized non-small cell lung cancer. General study findings and limits: A denser population of T cells in blood accompanied longer overall survival. Within adjacent lung there appeared a median roughly 60 of the top 100 tumor clones. It was uninvolved adjacent lung that showed the highest T cell clonality, exceeding tumor.

With V trimmed by 0 bases and J by 5 bases, 6 bases remained unmatched. The CDR3 contains 16 residues. CDR1 and CDR2 (germline): LNHNV, YYDKDF (reference sequence). The chain combines TRBV15 with TRBJ1-5, with TRBD1 matching over 8 bases. The clonotype comes from a woman aged 40-75 years with stage II squamous cell lung carcinoma. The starting material was lung tumor tissue, obtained before any cancer treatment. CDR3 in amino acids: CATSRDGTGGYQPQHF. The CDR3 region has the DNA TGTGCCACCAGCAGAGATGGAACAGGGGGTTATCAGCCCCAGCATTTT.